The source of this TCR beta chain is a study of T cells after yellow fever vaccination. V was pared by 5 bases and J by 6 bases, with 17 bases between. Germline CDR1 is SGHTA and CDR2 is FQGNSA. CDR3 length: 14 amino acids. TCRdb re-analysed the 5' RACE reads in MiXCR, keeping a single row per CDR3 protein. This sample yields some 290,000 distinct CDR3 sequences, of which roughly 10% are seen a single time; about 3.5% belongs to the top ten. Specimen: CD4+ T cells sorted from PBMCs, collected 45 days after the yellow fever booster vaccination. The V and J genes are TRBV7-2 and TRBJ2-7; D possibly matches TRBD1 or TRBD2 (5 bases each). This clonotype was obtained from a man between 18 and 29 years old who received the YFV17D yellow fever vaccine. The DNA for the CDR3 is TGTGCCAGCAGCGCCGGGACCGCGATAGGCGAGCAGTACTTC. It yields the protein CASSAGTAIGEQYF.